This entry concerns a single T cell receptor beta chain. Compared with germline, one end of the junction differs, possibly owing to a read error. TCRdb's copy holds only in-frame clones and misses some; the assay was immunoSEQ multiplex PCR. The sample has 1.6 million or so clones, approximately 98.5% seen once; the top ten hold under 0.45%. Per germline, CDR1 SGHNT and CDR2 YENEEA. The CDR3 runs 13 residues. This specimen belongs to a study of shared clonotypes between healthy human individuals. For the study at large: With ages of 18 to 49, the donors were a couple of women and three men.

The sequenced sample was naive CD4+ T cells sorted from blood. Subset described: CD45RA+ positively selected. The clonotype was recovered from a man aged 25-40 years in good health. V usage is TRBV11-3 and J usage is TRBJ2-1, with 9 bases lining up with TRBD1. CDR3 nucleotides: TGTGCCAGCAGCCAATGGGAACAGGGGGCGATGATCTTC. Translated, it gives CASSQWEQGAMIF.